The sequence of this T cell receptor (beta chain) was determined in a study of blood T cells in healthy people across ages. Study summary: For every two T cells, template switching captured about one barcoded beta molecule.

Using a J-beta primer mix together with a sample-barcoded 5' primer, a second PCR was run for roughly 7 to 11 cycles. TCRdb passed the 5' RACE reads through MiXCR, listing each CDR3 protein once. The sample has about 1.8 million distinct CDR3 sequences, around half seen once. This clonotype has more than one count but fewer than ten. This CDR3 contains 15 residues. V lost 0 bases, J lost 8 bases, and 14 bases lay in between. From germline, CDR1 is MNHEY and CDR2 SVGAGI. This TCR derives from a middle-aged woman in good health. This chain joins TRBV6-5 and TRBJ2-4; tentative D call: TRBD1 (6 bases). Sequenced material: blood. The CDR3 loop is CASSYSKQGRDIQYF. CDR3 DNA sequence: TGTGCCAGCAGTTACTCGAAACAGGGCCGGGACATTCAGTACTTC.